This T cell receptor (beta chain) derives from a study of CD8+ T cells in alopecia areata. The CDR3 is 12 residues long. From germline, CDR1 is SGHRS and CDR2 YFSETQ. The ends were cut back, 0 bases at V and 3 bases at J, with 3 bases in the middle. RNA extraction and reverse transcription yielded cDNA as sequencing template. Some clones are missing from TCRdb's copy, which holds only in-frame ones; the method was immunoSEQ multiplex PCR. The sample has under 150,000 clones, about 51% seen once. V is TRBV5-1 and J is TRBJ1-1, with no clear D. The TCR was taken from a human donor with alopecia areata. The sequencing sample was made of NKG2D-low CD8+ T cells sorted from blood. CDR3 in DNA: TGCGCCAGCAGCTTGGGCTACACTGAAGCTTTCTTT. It translates to CASSLGYTEAFF. Variable domain in full (rest from reference TRBV5-1 and TRBJ1-1): KAGVTQTPRYLIKTRGQQVTLSCSPISGHRSVSWYQQTPGQGLQFLFEYFSETQRNKGNFPGRFSGRQFSNSRSEMNVSTLELGDSALYLCASSLGYTEAFFGQGTRLTVV.